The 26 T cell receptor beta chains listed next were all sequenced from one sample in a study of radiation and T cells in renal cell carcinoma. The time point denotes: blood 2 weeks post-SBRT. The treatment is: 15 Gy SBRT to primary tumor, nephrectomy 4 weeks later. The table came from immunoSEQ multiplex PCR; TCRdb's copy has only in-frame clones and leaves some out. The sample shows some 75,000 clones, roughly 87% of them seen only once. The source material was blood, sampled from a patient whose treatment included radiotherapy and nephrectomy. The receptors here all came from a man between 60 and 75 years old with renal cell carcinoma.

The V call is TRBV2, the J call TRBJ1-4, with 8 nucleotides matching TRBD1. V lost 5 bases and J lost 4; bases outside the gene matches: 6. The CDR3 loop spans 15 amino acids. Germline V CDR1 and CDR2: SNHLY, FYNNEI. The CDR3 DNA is TGTGCCAGCAGTTTAGGACAGGGTGTTAATGAAAAACTGTTTTTT. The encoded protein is CASSLGQGVNEKLFF.

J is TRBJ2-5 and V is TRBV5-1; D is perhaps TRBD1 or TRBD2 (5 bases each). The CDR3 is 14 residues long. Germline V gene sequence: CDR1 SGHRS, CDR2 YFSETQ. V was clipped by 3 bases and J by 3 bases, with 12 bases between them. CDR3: CASSSGMGEETQYF. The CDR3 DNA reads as TGCGCCAGCAGCTCGGGAATGGGGGAAGAGACCCAGTACTTC.

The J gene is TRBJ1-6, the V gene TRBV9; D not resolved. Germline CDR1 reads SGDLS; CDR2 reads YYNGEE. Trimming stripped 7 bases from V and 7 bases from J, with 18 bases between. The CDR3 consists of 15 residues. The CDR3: CASRGDTWVNSPLHF. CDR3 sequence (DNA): TGTGCCAGCCGGGGAGATACTTGGGTGAATTCACCCCTCCACTTT.

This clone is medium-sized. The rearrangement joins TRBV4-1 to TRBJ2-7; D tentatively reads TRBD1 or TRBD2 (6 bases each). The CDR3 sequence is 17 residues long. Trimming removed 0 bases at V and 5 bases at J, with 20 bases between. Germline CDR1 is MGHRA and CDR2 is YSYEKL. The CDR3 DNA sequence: TGCGCCAGCAGCCAAGATAGGCAGGGGAGGTTTCGTGACGAGCAGTACTTC. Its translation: CASSQDRQGRFRDEQYF.

The CDR3 sequence: CASSYRDTYGYTF. The CDR3 region has the DNA TGTGCCAGCAGCTACCGGGACACCTATGGCTACACCTTC. This chain joins TRBV7-9 and TRBJ1-2; weak D call: TRBD1 (6 bases). V was shortened by 4 bases and J by 4 bases, with 10 bases between the two germline ends. The CDR3 has 13 amino acids. The V gene's germline CDR1 is SEHNR and CDR2 FQNEAQ (reference sequence).

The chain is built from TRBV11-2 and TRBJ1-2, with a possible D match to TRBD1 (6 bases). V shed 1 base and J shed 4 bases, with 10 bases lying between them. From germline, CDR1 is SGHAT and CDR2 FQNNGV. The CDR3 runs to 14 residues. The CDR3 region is CASSLVGGVYGYTF. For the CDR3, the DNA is TGTGCCAGCAGCTTAGTAGGGGGGGTCTATGGCTACACCTTC.

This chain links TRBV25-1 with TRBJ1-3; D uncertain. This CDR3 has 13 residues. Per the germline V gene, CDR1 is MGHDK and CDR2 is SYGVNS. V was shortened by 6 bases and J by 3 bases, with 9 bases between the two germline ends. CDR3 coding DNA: TGTGCCAGCAGGGAGGGAGGTGGAAACACCATATATTTT. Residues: CASREGGGNTIYF.

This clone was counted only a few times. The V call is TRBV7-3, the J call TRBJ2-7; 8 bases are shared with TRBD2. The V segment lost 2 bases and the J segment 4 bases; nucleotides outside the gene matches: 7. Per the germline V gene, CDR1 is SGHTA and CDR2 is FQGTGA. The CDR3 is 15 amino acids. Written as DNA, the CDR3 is TGTGCCAGCAGCTTACCGGGGACTAGACAGTACGAGCAGTACTTC. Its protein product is CASSLPGTRQYEQYF.

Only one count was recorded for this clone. CDR3 nucleotide sequence: TGTGCCAGCAGTGAGACAGGGAGGAAAGGGTATGGCTACACCTTC. Translation: CASSETGRKGYGYTF. The chain links TRBV6-1 to TRBJ1-2; 7 bases match TRBD1. Trimming at V came to 3 bases and at J to 5 bases, leaving 9 bases not matched to a gene. Germline CDR1 is MNHNS and CDR2 is SASEGT. The CDR3 is 15 residues long.

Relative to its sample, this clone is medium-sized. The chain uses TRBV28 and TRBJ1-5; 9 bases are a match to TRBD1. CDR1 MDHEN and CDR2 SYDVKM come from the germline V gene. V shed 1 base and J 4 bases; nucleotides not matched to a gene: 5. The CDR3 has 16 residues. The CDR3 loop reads CASSLSTGGENQPQHF. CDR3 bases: TGTGCCAGCAGTTTATCAACAGGGGGCGAGAATCAGCCCCAGCATTTT. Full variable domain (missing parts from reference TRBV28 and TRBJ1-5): DVKVTQSSRYLVKRTGEKVFLECVQDMDHENMFWYRQDPGLGLRLIYFSYDVKMKEKGDIPEGYSVSREKKERFSLILESASTNQTSMYLCASSLSTGGENQPQHFGDGTRLSIL.

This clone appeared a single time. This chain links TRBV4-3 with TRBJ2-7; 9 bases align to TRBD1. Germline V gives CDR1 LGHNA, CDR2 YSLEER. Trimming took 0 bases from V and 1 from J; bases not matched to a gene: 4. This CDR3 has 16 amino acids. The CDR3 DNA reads TGCGCCAGCAGCCAAGATAGAGGACAGGGGTCCTACGAGCAGTACTTC. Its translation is CASSQDRGQGSYEQYF.

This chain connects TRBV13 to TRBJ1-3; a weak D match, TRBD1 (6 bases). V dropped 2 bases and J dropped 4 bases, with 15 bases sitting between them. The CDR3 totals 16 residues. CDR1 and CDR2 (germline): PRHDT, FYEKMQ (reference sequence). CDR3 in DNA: TGTGCCAGCAGCTTATCGGGGGGGCGTTTGGGAAACACCATATATTTT. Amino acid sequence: CASSLSGGRLGNTIYF.

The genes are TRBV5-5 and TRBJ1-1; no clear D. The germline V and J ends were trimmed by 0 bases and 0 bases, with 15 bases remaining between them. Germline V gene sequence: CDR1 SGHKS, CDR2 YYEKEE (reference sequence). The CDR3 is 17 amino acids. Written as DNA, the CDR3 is TGTGCCAGCAGCTTGGCCCCCGCCAGCGTCCTGAACACTGAAGCTTTCTTT. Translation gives CASSLAPASVLNTEAFF.

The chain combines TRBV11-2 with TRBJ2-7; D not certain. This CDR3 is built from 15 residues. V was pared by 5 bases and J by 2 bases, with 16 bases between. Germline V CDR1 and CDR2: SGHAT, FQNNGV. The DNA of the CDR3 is TGTGCCAGCAGCCCGATAGCCAAGGCCGCCTACGAGCAGTACTTC. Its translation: CASSPIAKAAYEQYF.

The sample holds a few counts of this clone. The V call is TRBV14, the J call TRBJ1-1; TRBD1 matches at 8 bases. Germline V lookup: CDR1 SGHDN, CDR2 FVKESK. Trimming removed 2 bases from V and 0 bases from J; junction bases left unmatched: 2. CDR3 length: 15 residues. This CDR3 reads CASSQWDRLNTEAFF. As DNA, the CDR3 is TGTGCCAGCAGCCAATGGGACAGGCTGAACACTGAAGCTTTCTTT.

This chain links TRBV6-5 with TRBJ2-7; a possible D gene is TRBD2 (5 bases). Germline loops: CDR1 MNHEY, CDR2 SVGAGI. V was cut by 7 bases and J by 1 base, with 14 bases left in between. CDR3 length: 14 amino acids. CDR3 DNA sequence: TGTGCCAGCAATTCGGCGGGTAGTTCCTACGAGCAGTACTTC. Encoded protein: CASNSAGSSYEQYF.

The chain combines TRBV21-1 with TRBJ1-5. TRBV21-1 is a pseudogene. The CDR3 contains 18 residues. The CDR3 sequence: CASSKVVWSYPPVEPQHF. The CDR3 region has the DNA TGTGCCAGCAGCAAAGTAGTCTGGAGTTACCCTCCGGTCGAGCCCCAGCATTTT.

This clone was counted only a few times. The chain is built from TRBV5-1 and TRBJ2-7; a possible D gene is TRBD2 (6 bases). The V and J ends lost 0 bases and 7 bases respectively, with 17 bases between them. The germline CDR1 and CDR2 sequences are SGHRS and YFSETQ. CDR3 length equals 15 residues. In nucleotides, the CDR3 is TGCGCCAGCAGCTTGGAAGGGACCTCCGGGAGTGAGCAGTACTTC. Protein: CASSLEGTSGSEQYF.

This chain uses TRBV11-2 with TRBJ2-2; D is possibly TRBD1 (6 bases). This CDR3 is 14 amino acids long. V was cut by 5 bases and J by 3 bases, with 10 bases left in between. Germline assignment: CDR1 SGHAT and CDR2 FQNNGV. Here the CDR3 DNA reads TGTGCCAGCAGCCTTCGGACAGACACCGGGGAGCTGTTTTTT. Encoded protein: CASSLRTDTGELFF.

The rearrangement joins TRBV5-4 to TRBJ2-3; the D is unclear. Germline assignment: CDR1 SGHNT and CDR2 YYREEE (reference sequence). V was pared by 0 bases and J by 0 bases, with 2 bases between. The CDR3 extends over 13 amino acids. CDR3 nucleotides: TGTGCCAGCAGCTTGGTTAGCACAGATACGCAGTATTTT. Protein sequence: CASSLVSTDTQYF.

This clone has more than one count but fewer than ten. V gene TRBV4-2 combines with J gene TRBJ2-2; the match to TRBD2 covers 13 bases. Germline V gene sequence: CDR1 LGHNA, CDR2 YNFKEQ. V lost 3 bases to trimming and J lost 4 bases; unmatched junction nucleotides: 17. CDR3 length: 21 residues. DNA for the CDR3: TGTGCCAGCAGCCATCCCTCAAGGGGCGGACTAGCGGGAGTTGGCACCGGGGAGCTGTTTTTT. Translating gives CASSHPSRGGLAGVGTGELFF.

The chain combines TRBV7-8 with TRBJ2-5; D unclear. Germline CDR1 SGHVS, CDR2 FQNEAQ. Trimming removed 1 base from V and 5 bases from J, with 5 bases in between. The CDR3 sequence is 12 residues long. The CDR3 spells CASSLVGETQYF. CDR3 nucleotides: TGTGCCAGCAGCTTAGTTGGGGAGACCCAGTACTTC. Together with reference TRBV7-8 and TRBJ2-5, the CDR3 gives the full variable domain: GAGVSQSPRYKVAKRGQDVALRCDPISGHVSLFWYQQALGQGPEFLTYFQNEAQLDKSGLPSDRFFAERPEGSVSTLKIQRTQQEDSAVYLCASSLVGETQYFGPGTRLLVL.

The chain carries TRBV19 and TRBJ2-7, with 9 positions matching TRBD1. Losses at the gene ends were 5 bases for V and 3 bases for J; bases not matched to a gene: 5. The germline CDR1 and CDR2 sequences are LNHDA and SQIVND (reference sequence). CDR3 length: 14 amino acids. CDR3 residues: CASSLGTGNYEQYF. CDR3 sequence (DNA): TGTGCCAGTAGTCTTGGGACAGGGAACTACGAGCAGTACTTC.

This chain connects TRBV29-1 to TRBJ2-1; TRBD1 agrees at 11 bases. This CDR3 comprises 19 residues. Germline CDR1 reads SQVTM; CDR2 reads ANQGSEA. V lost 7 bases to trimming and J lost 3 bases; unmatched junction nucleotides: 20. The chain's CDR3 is CSEEVFGQGAIRSYNEQFF. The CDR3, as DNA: TGCAGCGAAGAGGTTTTCGGACAGGGGGCGATCCGTAGCTACAATGAGCAGTTCTTC.

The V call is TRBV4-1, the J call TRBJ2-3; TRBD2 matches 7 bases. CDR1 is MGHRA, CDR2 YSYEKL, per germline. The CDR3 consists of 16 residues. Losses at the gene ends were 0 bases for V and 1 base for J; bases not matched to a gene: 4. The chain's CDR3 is CASSQEGGRGTDTQYF. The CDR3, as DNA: TGCGCCAGCAGCCAAGAAGGAGGGAGGGGCACAGATACGCAGTATTTT.

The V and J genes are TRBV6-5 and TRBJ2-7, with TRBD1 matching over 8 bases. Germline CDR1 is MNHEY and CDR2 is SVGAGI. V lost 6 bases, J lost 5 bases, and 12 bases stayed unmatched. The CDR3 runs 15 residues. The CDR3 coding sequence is TGTGCCAGCAGCTCAATCTCCACAGGGGGGAACGAGCAGTACTTC. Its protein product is CASSSISTGGNEQYF.